Below, 29 T cell receptor beta chains from the same sample are listed, as sequenced in a study of vaccination and CD4 T cells after COVID-19. At the Johns Hopkins FTIC core, DNA taken from cultured CD4+ T cells was sequenced by way of the Oncomine TCR Beta short-read assay. In TCRdb, the PCR reads were re-called with MiXCR into one record per CDR3 protein. The sample lists over 10,000 distinct CDR3 sequences; 44% were seen once. Treatment described: approximately nine-day PBMC culture with coronavirus spike peptide pools or control peptides (ViraFEST assay). Their antigens are not known. The sample was CD4+ T cells from blood, cultured in vitro. The receptors were gathered from a human donor who had recovered from COVID-19.

This clonotype was seen only a few times. Written as DNA, the CDR3 is TGTGCCAGCAGCTTAGGGTACCAAGAGACCCAGTACTTC. This translates into CASSLGYQETQYF. The rearrangement joins TRBV11-2 to TRBJ2-5; D uncertain. The V end was cut by 1 base, the J end by 0 bases, with 3 bases between. The CDR3 extends over 13 amino acids. Germline V gene sequence: CDR1 SGHAT, CDR2 FQNNGV.

This clonotype is medium-sized within its sample. This sequence joins TRBV20-1 and TRBJ2-7; TRBD1 agrees at 8 bases. CDR1 is DFQATT, CDR2 SNEGSKA, per germline (reference sequence). The CDR3 spans 12 residues. V gave up 0 bases and J gave up 9 bases; unmatched junction bases: 4. CDR3 in DNA: TGCAGTGCTAGAGATCGTGGACAGGGGCAGTACTTC. Protein sequence: CSARDRGQGQYF.

V gene TRBV12-5 combines with J gene TRBJ2-5, with 11 bases lining up with TRBD2. This CDR3 spans 14 amino acids. CDR1 LGHNT and CDR2 FRNRAP come from the germline V gene. The J segment lost 2 bases and the V segment lost 8 bases, leaving 4 bases of the junction unmatched. The DNA of the CDR3 is TGTGCTAGTAGGCCTAGCGGGGGGCAAGAGACCCAGTACTTC. Translation gives CASRPSGGQETQYF.

The chain uses TRBV7-2 and TRBJ2-7; 8 bases are a match to TRBD2. The germline V gene encodes CDR1 SGHTA and CDR2 FQGNSA. With 5 bases clipped from V and 2 bases from J, the junction kept 8 bases outside the gene matches. The CDR3 is made up of 15 amino acids. CDR3 nucleotide sequence: TGTGCCAGCAGCCAAGCCGGGACTAGTCCCTACGAGCAGTACTTC. This sequence encodes CASSQAGTSPYEQYF. Supplemented by reference TRBV7-2 and TRBJ2-7, the full variable domain reads GAGVSQSPSNKVTEKGKDVELRCDPISGHTALYWYRQSLGQGLEFLIYFQGNSAPDKSGLPSDRFSAERTGGSVSTLTIQRTQQEDSAVYLCASSQAGTSPYEQYFGPGTRLTVT.

The gene calls are TRBV7-3 and TRBJ2-3; D is undetermined. Trimming took off 0 bases at V and 2 bases at J, with 6 bases between the two ends. CDR3 length: 14 amino acids. Per germline, CDR1 SGHTA and CDR2 FQGTGA. For the CDR3, the DNA is TGTGCCAGCAGCTTAACGCTCCACACAGATACGCAGTATTTT. The encoded protein is CASSLTLHTDTQYF.

This clonotype has just a few counts. The rearrangement links TRBV10-3 to TRBJ1-1, with D uncertain. The CDR3 has 13 amino acids. V was clipped by 4 bases and J by 0 bases, with 6 bases between them. CDR1 and CDR2 from the germline V gene are ENHRY and SYGVKD. This CDR3 reads CAISVGVNTEAFF. In DNA form, the CDR3 reads TGTGCCATCAGTGTAGGAGTGAACACTGAAGCTTTCTTT.

This clonotype was picked up a small number of times. This chain uses TRBV5-1 with TRBJ2-7, with no clear D. CDR1 is SGHRS and CDR2 is YFSETQ in the germline V gene. This CDR3 spans 13 amino acids. The V gene lost 7 bases and the J gene lost 4 bases, with 15 bases spanning the gap. CDR3 nucleotides: TGCGCCAGCTCCTTGGGCTACTTATACGAGCAGTACTTC. Residues: CASSLGYLYEQYF. Full variable domain (remainder filled in from reference TRBV5-1 and TRBJ2-7): KAGVTQTPRYLIKTRGQQVTLSCSPISGHRSVSWYQQTPGQGLQFLFEYFSETQRNKGNFPGRFSGRQFSNSRSEMNVSTLELGDSALYLCASSLGYLYEQYFGPGTRLTVT.

The rearrangement uses TRBV5-6 and TRBJ1-1, with a possible D match to TRBD1 (5 bases). CDR3 length: 16 amino acids. CDR1 is SGHDT, CDR2 YYEEEE, per germline. V was pared by 4 bases and J by 4 bases, with 20 bases between. CDR3 nucleotides: TGTGCCAGCAGCGCAACGGGTCGGGGGTTAAGCACTGAAGCTTTCTTT. Protein sequence: CASSATGRGLSTEAFF.

The chain recombines TRBV21-1 with TRBJ1-2. TRBV21-1 is labeled a pseudogene. The CDR3 has 18 amino acids. The chain's CDR3 is CASSNSLRGTLRPYGYTF. The CDR3 DNA reads as TGTGCCAGCAGCAATTCTCTTCGCGGTACTCTAAGGCCCTATGGCTACACCTTC.

CDR3 protein: CASSLLGGTGTGELFF. CDR3 nucleotides: TGTGCCAGCAGCTTATTAGGCGGGACTGGAACCGGGGAGCTGTTTTTT. The gene calls are TRBV7-2 and TRBJ2-2; D possibly corresponds to TRBD2 (6 bases). This CDR3 comprises 16 residues. Trimming removed 2 bases from V and 5 bases from J, with 15 bases in between. Per the germline V gene, CDR1 is SGHTA and CDR2 is FQGNSA.

The J gene is TRBJ1-5, the V gene TRBV19; D is possibly TRBD1 (5 bases). V lost 6 bases to trimming and J lost 6 bases, with 18 bases between them. The CDR3 has 15 residues. Per the germline V gene, CDR1 is LNHDA and CDR2 is SQIVND (reference sequence). The CDR3 reads CASSNSGGVGQPQHF. In DNA form, the CDR3 reads TGTGCCAGTAGCAACTCAGGAGGGGTGGGTCAGCCCCAGCATTTT. Using reference TRBV19 and TRBJ1-5 for the parts outside the CDR3, the full variable domain is DGGITQSPKYLFRKEGQNVTLSCEQNLNHDAMYWYRQDPGQGLRLIYYSQIVNDFQKGDIAEGYSVSREKKESFPLTVTSAQKNPTAFYLCASSNSGGVGQPQHFGDGTRLSIL.

V is TRBV20-1 and J is TRBJ1-2, with 8 bases fitting TRBD1. The CDR3 is made up of 14 amino acids. In germline, CDR1 is DFQATT, CDR2 SNEGSKA (reference sequence). V lost 6 bases, J lost 2 bases, and 8 bases stayed unmatched. CDR3 sequence reads: CSAPDRGRNYGYTF. The CDR3 nucleotides read TGCAGTGCACCTGACAGGGGACGGAACTATGGCTACACCTTC.

The chain joins TRBV5-1 to TRBJ1-6; a weak D match, TRBD1 (5 bases). The CDR3 has 12 amino acids. Germline CDR1 is SGHRS and CDR2 is YFSETQ. V dropped 5 bases and J dropped 9 bases, with 9 bases sitting between them. The CDR3 DNA reads as TGCGCCAGCAGTCCCGACAGTTCACCCCTCCACTTT. Its protein is CASSPDSSPLHF.

This chain connects TRBV27 to TRBJ2-3; tentatively, D is TRBD1 or TRBD2 (5 bases each). V dropped 2 bases and J dropped 0 bases, with 12 bases sitting between them. CDR1 and CDR2 from the germline V gene are MNHEY and SMNVEV (reference sequence). The CDR3 length is 16 residues. CDR3 in DNA: TGTGCCAGCAGTTTAAGGGACCCCGCTAGCACAGATACGCAGTATTTT. Translation: CASSLRDPASTDTQYF.

This clonotype is a singleton in its sample. The chain combines TRBV7-2 with TRBJ2-3, with TRBD2 matching 9 bases. The CDR3 sequence is 17 residues long. After removal of 1 base from V and 5 bases from J, the junction contained 10 bases not matched to a gene. Per germline, CDR1 SGHTA and CDR2 FQGNSA. CDR3 sequence: CASSLGGGGALRDTQYF. The CDR3 nucleotides read TGTGCCAGCAGCTTAGGTGGCGGGGGGGCATTACGAGATACGCAGTATTTT.

This chain links TRBV6-1 with TRBJ2-7; the D gene is possibly TRBD2 (5 bases). Germline lookup yields CDR1 MNHNS and CDR2 SASEGT. The CDR3 is 14 residues long. Trimming shortened V by 6 bases and J by 5 bases, and 17 bases separated the two germline ends. The CDR3 spells CASSRSAGPHEQYF. In DNA form, the CDR3 reads TGTGCCAGCAGCCGTAGCGCAGGCCCCCACGAGCAGTACTTC.

This clonotype has a single count. Because it lacks the conserved phenylalanine or tryptophan at the end, this CDR3 is likely a read error. V is TRBV6-5 and J is TRBJ1-1; D is unclear. V was shortened by 0 bases and J by 3 bases, with 11 bases between the two germline ends. Per germline, CDR1 MNHEY and CDR2 SVGAGI. The CDR3 runs to 15 residues. The CDR3 region has the DNA TGTGCCAGCAGTTACTCGAGTAGGGTGTACACTGAAGCTTTCTTA. It translates to CASSYSSRVYTEAFL.

This clonotype was counted between two and nine times. The V gene is TRBV20-1, the J gene TRBJ1-4, with a weak D call TRBD1 (5 bases). The germline V and J ends were trimmed by 5 bases and 0 bases, with 10 bases remaining between them. Germline CDR1 and CDR2: DFQATT and SNEGSKA (reference sequence). CDR3 size: 14 residues. The CDR3: CSAPTGATNEKLFF. The CDR3 coding sequence is TGCAGTGCTCCCACAGGAGCAACTAATGAAAAACTGTTTTTT.

The rearrangement joins TRBV2 to TRBJ1-6; 7 nucleotides agree with TRBD1. This CDR3 has 15 residues. The V gene's germline CDR1 is SNHLY and CDR2 FYNNEI. Germline trimming cut 1 base from V and 7 bases from J; bases unmatched to any gene: 4. CDR3: CASSEGTGRNSPLHF. The CDR3 DNA reads TGTGCCAGCAGTGAAGGGACAGGAAGGAATTCACCCCTCCACTTT.

This clonotype showed up just a few times. V gene TRBV20-1 combines with J gene TRBJ2-5, with D possibly TRBD2 on 6 matching bases. This CDR3 is 15 amino acids long. The V gene's germline CDR1 is DFQATT and CDR2 SNEGSKA (reference sequence). V was shortened by 1 base and J by 4 bases, with 16 bases between the two germline ends. Here the CDR3 reads CSARGVAGRLETQYF. The CDR3 nucleotides read TGCAGTGCTAGAGGGGTGGCGGGGAGGCTAGAGACCCAGTACTTC.

This clonotype has just one count. This chain uses TRBV5-8 with TRBJ1-3; a weak D match, TRBD1 (5 bases). This CDR3 is built from 15 residues. Germline V gene lookup returns CDR1 SGHTS and CDR2 YDEGEE. The V gene lost 1 base and the J gene lost 3 bases, with 11 bases spanning the gap. CDR3: CASSLRDGSGNTIYF. The CDR3 DNA is TGTGCCAGCAGCTTGAGGGACGGTAGTGGAAACACCATATATTTT.

This chain connects TRBV12-3 or TRBV12-4 to TRBJ1-2; D is perhaps TRBD1 (5 bases). The CDR3 is 14 amino acids. Between the trimmed V and J ends, which lost 5 bases and 8 bases, there was a span of 18 bases. In DNA, the CDR3 is TGTGCCAGCAGTCCAGGGCCCCCCCGTAGCGGCTACACCTTC. Translation: CASSPGPPRSGYTF.

By sample fraction, this clonotype is medium-sized. The chain is built from TRBV2 and TRBJ1-2; the D is unclear. The germline V gene encodes CDR1 SNHLY and CDR2 FYNNEI. The CDR3 contains 14 residues. The V end was cut by 3 bases, the J end by 7 bases, with 15 bases between. In DNA form, the CDR3 reads TGTGCCAGCAGTGATCCGGGTTCTATCGGTGGCTACACCTTC. This encodes CASSDPGSIGGYTF.

This clonotype was detected only a few times. The gene calls are TRBV15 and TRBJ1-2; TRBD1 aligns across 7 bases. Germline V lookup: CDR1 LNHNV, CDR2 YYDKDF (reference sequence). After removal of 0 bases from V and 1 base from J, the junction contained 5 bases not matched to a gene. The CDR3 extends over 16 amino acids. The CDR3 protein is CATSRDRGGDNYGYTF. DNA of the CDR3: TGTGCCACCAGCAGAGATAGAGGGGGCGATAACTATGGCTACACCTTC.

This clonotype has only a few counts. The chain combines TRBV27 with TRBJ2-3, with D perhaps assigned TRBD1 or TRBD2 (5 bases each). V was pared by 6 bases and J by 2 bases, with 18 bases between. CDR1 is MNHEY and CDR2 is SMNVEV in the germline V gene (reference sequence). The CDR3 runs 16 residues. The CDR3 coding sequence is TGTGCCAGCAGGCCCATGGGAGCAGGGATCACAGATACGCAGTATTTT. Translation gives CASRPMGAGITDTQYF.

This clonotype was counted a few times. This chain connects TRBV24-1 to TRBJ1-2; D is unresolved. The CDR3 runs to 16 residues. Germline CDR1 KGHDR, CDR2 SFDVKD. Trimming removed 2 bases from V and 0 bases from J, with 12 bases in between. In nucleotides, the CDR3 is TGTGCCACCAGTGATTCCCGGGAGGCCCCTAACTATGGCTACACCTTC. Translated: CATSDSREAPNYGYTF.

The V call is TRBV2, the J call TRBJ1-1; D is unclear. The V and J ends lost 10 bases and 1 base respectively, with 13 bases between them. The CDR3 runs to 13 residues. The V gene's germline CDR1 is SNHLY and CDR2 FYNNEI. CDR3 protein: CAITGRTNTEAFF. The CDR3 DNA is TGTGCCATAACCGGCAGGACGAACACTGAAGCTTTCTTT.

The chain links TRBV29-1 to TRBJ2-1; 8 bases are shared with TRBD2. The CDR3 is 16 amino acids. V trimming: 7 bases; J trimming: 7 bases; junction bases outside the gene matches: 18. From germline, CDR1 is SQVTM and CDR2 ANQGSEA. The CDR3 protein is CSAALTGLGGGNEQFF. The CDR3 DNA sequence: TGCAGCGCCGCTCTTACGGGACTAGGAGGGGGGAATGAGCAGTTCTTC.

In this sample, this clonotype turned up once. V is TRBV29-1 and J is TRBJ1-2; D might be TRBD1 (5 bases). Germline values: CDR1 SQVTM, CDR2 ANQGSEA. The CDR3 has 12 amino acids. Trimming cost V 5 bases and J 4 bases, with 11 bases left between them. The CDR3: CSVRGSSYGYTF. CDR3 nucleotide sequence: TGCAGCGTTCGGGGGTCGTCCTATGGCTACACCTTC.